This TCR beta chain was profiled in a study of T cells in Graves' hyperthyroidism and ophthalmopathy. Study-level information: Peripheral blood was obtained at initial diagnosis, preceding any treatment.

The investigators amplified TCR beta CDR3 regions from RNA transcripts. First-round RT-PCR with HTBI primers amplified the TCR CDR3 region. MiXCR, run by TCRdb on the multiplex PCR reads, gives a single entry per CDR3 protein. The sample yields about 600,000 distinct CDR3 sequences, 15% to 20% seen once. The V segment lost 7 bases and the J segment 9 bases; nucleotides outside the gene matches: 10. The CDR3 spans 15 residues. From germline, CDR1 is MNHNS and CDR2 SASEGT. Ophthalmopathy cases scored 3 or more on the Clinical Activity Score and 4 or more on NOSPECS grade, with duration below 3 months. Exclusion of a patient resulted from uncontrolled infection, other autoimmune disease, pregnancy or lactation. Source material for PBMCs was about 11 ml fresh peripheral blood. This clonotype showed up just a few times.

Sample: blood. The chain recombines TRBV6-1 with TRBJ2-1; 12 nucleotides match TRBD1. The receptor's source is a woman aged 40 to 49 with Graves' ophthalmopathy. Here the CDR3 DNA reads TGTGCCAGCATGGGAAGGGGACAGGGGGCTTTTGAGCAGTTCTTC. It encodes CASMGRGQGAFEQFF.